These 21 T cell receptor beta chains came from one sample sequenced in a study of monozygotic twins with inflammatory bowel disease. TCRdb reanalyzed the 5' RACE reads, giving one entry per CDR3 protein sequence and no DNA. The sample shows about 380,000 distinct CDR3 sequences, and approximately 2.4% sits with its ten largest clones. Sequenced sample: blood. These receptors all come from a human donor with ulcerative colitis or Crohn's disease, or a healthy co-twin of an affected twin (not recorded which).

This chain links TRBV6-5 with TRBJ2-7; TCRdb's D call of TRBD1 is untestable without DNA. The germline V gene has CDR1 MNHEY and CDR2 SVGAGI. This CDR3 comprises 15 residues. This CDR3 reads CASSYSGTLTYEQYF.

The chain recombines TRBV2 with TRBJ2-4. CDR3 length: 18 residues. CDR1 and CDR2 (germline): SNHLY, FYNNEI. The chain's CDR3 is CASSEWSGRRIAKNIQYF.

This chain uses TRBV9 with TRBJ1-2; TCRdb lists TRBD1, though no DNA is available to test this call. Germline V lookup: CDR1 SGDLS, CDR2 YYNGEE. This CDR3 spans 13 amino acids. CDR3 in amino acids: CASSPGTGGLYTF.

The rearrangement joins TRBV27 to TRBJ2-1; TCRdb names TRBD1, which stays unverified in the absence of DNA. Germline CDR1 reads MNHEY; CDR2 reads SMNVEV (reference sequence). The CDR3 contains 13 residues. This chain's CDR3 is CASSLNRDNEQFF.

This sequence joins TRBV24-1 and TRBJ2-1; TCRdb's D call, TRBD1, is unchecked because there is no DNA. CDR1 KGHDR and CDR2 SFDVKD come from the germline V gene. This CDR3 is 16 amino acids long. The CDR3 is CATSDSMRGLYNEQFF.

The CDR3 loop reads CASSLNRRGGNTEAFF. The genes are TRBV7-3 and TRBJ1-1. CDR1 is SGHTA, CDR2 FQGTGA, per germline. The CDR3 loop spans 16 amino acids.

CDR3 in amino acids: CASSLRPTGMVWDTQYF. The V and J genes are TRBV7-2 and TRBJ2-3. The germline gives CDR1 SGHTA, CDR2 FQGNSA. This CDR3 region has 17 residues. Full variable domain (outside the CDR3, taken from reference TRBV7-2 and TRBJ2-3): GAGVSQSPSNKVTEKGKDVELRCDPISGHTALYWYRQSLGQGLEFLIYFQGNSAPDKSGLPSDRFSAERTGGSVSTLTIQRTQQEDSAVYLCASSLRPTGMVWDTQYFGPGTRLTVL.

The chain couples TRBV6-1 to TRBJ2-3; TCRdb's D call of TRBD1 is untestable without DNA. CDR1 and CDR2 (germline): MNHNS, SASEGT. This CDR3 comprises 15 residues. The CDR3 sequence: CASSPDRESGNTQYF.

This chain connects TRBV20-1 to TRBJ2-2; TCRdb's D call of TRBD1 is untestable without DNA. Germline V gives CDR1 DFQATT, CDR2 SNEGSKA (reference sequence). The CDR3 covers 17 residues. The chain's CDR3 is CSARSGGLLGNTGELFF.

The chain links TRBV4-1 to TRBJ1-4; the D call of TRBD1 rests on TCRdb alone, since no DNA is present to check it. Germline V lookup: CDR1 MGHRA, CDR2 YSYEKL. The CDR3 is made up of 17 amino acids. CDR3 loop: CASSPQQGAAANEKLFF.

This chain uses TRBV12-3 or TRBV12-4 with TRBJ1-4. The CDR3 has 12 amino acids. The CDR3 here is CASSLVREKLFF.

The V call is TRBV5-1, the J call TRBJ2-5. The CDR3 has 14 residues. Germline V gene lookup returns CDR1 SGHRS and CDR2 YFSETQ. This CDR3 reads CASSLEADQETQYF.

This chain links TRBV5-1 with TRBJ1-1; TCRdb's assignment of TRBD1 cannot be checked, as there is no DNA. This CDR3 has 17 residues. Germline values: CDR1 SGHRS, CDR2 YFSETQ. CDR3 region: CASSSGGPTGSGTEAFF.

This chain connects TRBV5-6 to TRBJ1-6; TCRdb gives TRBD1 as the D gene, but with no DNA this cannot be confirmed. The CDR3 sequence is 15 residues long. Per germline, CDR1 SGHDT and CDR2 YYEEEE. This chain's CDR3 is CASSLNQGWGSPLHF.

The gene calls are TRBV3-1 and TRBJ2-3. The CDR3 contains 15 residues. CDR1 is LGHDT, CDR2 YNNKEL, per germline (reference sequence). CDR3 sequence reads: CASSLRIGSTDTQYF.

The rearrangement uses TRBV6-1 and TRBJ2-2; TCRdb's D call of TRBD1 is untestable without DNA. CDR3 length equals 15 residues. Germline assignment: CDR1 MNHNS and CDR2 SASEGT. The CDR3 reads CASSMTGMNTGELFF.

CDR3 amino acids: CASSATGRVSEQYF. The V call is TRBV10-2, the J call TRBJ2-7; as DNA is missing, the TRBD2 call by TCRdb cannot be tested. CDR1 WSHSY and CDR2 SAAADI come from the germline V gene. This CDR3 is built from 14 residues.

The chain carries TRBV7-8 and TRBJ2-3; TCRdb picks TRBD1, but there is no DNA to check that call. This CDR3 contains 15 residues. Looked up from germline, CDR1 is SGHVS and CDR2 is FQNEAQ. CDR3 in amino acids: CASSPPYPAADTQYF.

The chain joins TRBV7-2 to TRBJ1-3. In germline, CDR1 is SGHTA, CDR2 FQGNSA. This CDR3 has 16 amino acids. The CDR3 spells CASSPSGAESGNTIYF.

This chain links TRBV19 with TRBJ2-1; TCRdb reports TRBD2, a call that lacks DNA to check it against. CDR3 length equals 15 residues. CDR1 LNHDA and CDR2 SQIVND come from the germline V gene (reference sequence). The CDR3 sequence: CASSMGTSYSNEQFF.

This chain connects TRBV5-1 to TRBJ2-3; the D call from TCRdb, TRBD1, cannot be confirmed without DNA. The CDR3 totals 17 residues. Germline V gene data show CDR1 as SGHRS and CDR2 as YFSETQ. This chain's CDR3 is CASSFQAKTGARVPQYF. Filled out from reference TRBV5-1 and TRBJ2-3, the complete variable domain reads KAGVTQTPRYLIKTRGQQVTLSCSPISGHRSVSWYQQTPGQGLQFLFEYFSETQRNKGNFPGRFSGRQFSNSRSEMNVSTLELGDSALYLCASSFQAKTGARVPQYFGPGTRLTVL.